Listed here are 5 T cell receptor beta chains from one sample, sequenced in a study of OX40 agonist ivuxolimab in advanced cancers. The data were produced by immunoSEQ multiplex PCR, yet TCRdb's version contains in-frame clones alone and is incomplete. The sample has about 80,000 clones, 70% to 90% seen once; the top ten hold about 1.9%. Specimen: CD4+ or CD8+ T cells sorted from blood, collected in a trial of the OX40 agonist ivuxolimab. These receptors were obtained from an adult with an advanced solid tumor such as melanoma, head and neck, liver or kidney cancer.

The gene calls are TRBV28 and TRBJ1-4, with TRBD1 matching 11 bases. V was clipped by 3 bases and J by 11 bases; unmatched bases: 2. The CDR3 is made up of 13 amino acids. The V gene's germline CDR1 is MDHEN and CDR2 SYDVKM. CDR3 region: CASSFGDRGKLFF. Written as DNA, the CDR3 is TGTGCCAGCAGTTTCGGGGACAGGGGGAAACTGTTTTTT.

The chain links TRBV18 to TRBJ1-1; 7 bases fit TRBD1. CDR3 size: 14 residues. With 5 bases clipped from V and 11 bases from J, the junction kept 14 bases outside the gene matches. CDR1 and CDR2 (germline): KGHSH, LQKENI. DNA of the CDR3: TGTGCCAGCTCATTGAAGTCGGGCACAGGGGAGGCTTTCTTT. It codes for CASSLKSGTGEAFF.

This clone was picked up one time. The gene calls are TRBV28 and TRBJ1-2; D not certain. Germline CDR1 and CDR2: MDHEN and SYDVKM. The CDR3 has 12 amino acids. Trimming took off 2 bases at V and 3 bases at J, with 4 bases between the two ends. CDR3 amino acids: CASSLSDYGYTF. The CDR3 nucleotides read TGTGCCAGCAGTTTAAGTGACTATGGCTACACCTTC.

This clone was seen once. The chain carries TRBV6-6 and TRBJ1-2, with D tentatively TRBD1 (6 bases). The CDR3 runs 13 residues. V lost 6 bases and J 7 bases, leaving 15 bases between the germline ends. CDR1 is MNHNY and CDR2 is SVGAGI in the germline V gene (reference sequence). CDR3 DNA sequence: TGTGCCAGCAGCCGAAACAGGGAGAGTGGCTACACCTTC. As protein: CASSRNRESGYTF.

The chain carries TRBV7-2 and TRBJ1-2; weak D call: TRBD1 (5 bases). CDR1 is SGHTA and CDR2 is FQGNSA in the germline V gene. Trimming took 3 bases from V and 1 from J, leaving 9 bases between them. This CDR3 contains 14 residues. The CDR3 coding sequence is TGTGCCAGCAGCTTCCGGGGACTTAACTATGGCTACACCTTC. Encoded protein: CASSFRGLNYGYTF.